This is a list of T cell receptor beta chains from one sample in a study of blood T cell repertoires in COVID-19. Sequencing was performed with immunoSEQ multiplex PCR; in TCRdb, only in-frame clones are kept and a portion is missing. The sample carries more than 200,000 clones, more than 85% recorded once. Sequencing was done on a sample of peripheral blood. The receptors stem from a woman aged 55 to 70 with COVID-19, enrolled during active disease. Both conserved end residues are part of each CDR3. A D gene is named only where the DNA matches it firmly. A row's size may be missing; if present it is once, few, many or a size class.

J gene,clone size,D gene,V gene,CDR3 protein,CDR3 DNA
TRBJ1-2,.,TRBD1,TRBV7-9,CASSRGQGSLYGYTF,TGTGCCAGCAGCCGGGGACAGGGGTCACTCTATGGCTACACCTTC
TRBJ2-3,.,TRBD1,TRBV6-6,CASSYTGETDTQYF,TGTGCCAGCAGTTATACAGGGGAGACAGATACGCAGTATTTT
TRBJ2-7,.,.,TRBV28,CASAHYYEQYF,TGTGCCAGCGCTCACTACTACGAGCAGTACTTC
TRBJ2-1,.,.,TRBV7-7,CASSLGVGETSYNEQFF,TGTGCCAGCAGCTTAGGGGTTGGGGAGACCTCCTACAATGAGCAGTTCTTC
TRBJ2-3,.,TRBD1,TRBV19,CASSLGTGVSSTDTQYF,TGTGCCAGTAGTCTGGGTACAGGGGTCTCTAGCACAGATACGCAGTATTTT
TRBJ2-2,.,.,TRBV9,CASSVVSNTGELFF,TGTGCCAGCAGCGTAGTTAGCAACACCGGGGAGCTGTTTTTT
TRBJ1-5,.,.,TRBV30,CAWKYGTPSNQPQHF,TGTGCCTGGAAATACGGGACTCCTAGCAATCAGCCCCAGCATTTT
TRBJ1-5,.,TRBD1,TRBV2,CASKGTGEQPQHF,TGTGCCAGCAAAGGGACAGGGGAACAGCCCCAGCATTTT
TRBJ2-1,.,TRBD2,TRBV7-9,CASSFRGSRYNEQFF,TGTGCCAGCAGCTTCCGCGGGAGTAGGTACAATGAGCAGTTCTTC
TRBJ2-1,.,TRBD2,TRBV30,CAWSVRGGTYNEQFF,TGTGCCTGGAGTGTCCGGGGGGGTACCTACAATGAGCAGTTCTTC
TRBJ2-1,.,.,TRBV7-2,CASSPLRDLEQFF,TGTGCCAGCAGCCCCTTGCGGGACTTAGAGCAGTTCTTC
TRBJ2-1,.,TRBD2,TRBV20-1,CSASGRLAGGNEQFF,TGCAGTGCTAGTGGTCGGCTAGCGGGGGGCAATGAGCAGTTCTTC
TRBJ2-1,once,TRBD2,TRBV5-4,CASSFPSGRADNEQFF,TGTGCCAGCAGCTTTCCTAGCGGGAGGGCGGATAATGAGCAGTTCTTC
TRBJ1-3,.,.,TRBV4-2,CASSQGVHRVVIEGNTIYF,TGTGCCAGCAGCCAAGGGGTACACAGGGTCGTGATTGAAGGAAACACCATATATTTT
TRBJ1-2,.,.,TRBV4-2,CASSHQEEGDHYGYTF,TGTGCCAGCAGCCACCAGGAAGAGGGTGATCACTATGGCTACACCTTC
TRBJ1-1,.,TRBD1,TRBV5-8,CASRGFKGTVGAEAFF,TGTGCCAGCAGGGGGTTTAAAGGGACAGTGGGAGCTGAAGCTTTCTTT
TRBJ1-2,.,.,TRBV6-6,CASSYLRTASEYGYTF,TGTGCCAGCAGTTACCTTAGGACAGCGTCCGAATATGGCTACACCTTC
TRBJ1-6,.,.,TRBV3-1/TRBV3-2,CASSQDRGSPLHF,TGTGCCAGCAGCCAAGATCGGGGGTCACCCCTCCACTTT
TRBJ1-4,.,TRBD1,TRBV7-3,CASSQTGVGEKLFF,TGTGCCAGCAGCCAAACAGGGGTGGGTGAAAAACTGTTTTTT
TRBJ1-6,once,TRBD1,TRBV28,CASSTTGEWHSPLHF,TGTGCCAGCAGTACGACAGGGGAATGGCATTCACCCCTCCACTTT
TRBJ1-1,.,.,TRBV7-2,CASSFRPRGVNTEAFF,TGTGCCAGCAGCTTTCGGCCCCGCGGGGTGAACACTGAAGCTTTCTTT
TRBJ2-7,.,TRBD1,TRBV6-5,CASSRQGYEQYF,TGTGCCAGCAGCCGACAGGGCTACGAGCAGTACTTC
TRBJ1-5,.,.,TRBV2,CASSVRGGRGNQPQHF,TGTGCCAGCAGTGTACGGGGGGGGAGAGGCAATCAGCCCCAGCATTTT
TRBJ1-1,.,TRBD1,TRBV6-6,CASSTRTGMDTEAFF,TGTGCCAGCAGTACCCGGACAGGGATGGACACTGAAGCTTTCTTT
TRBJ1-6,.,TRBD1,TRBV6-5,CASSPRDRRSALHF,TGTGCCAGCAGCCCCCGGGACAGGAGGTCGGCCCTCCACTTT
TRBJ1-1,.,TRBD1,TRBV5-1,CASSQRQGAPEAFF,TGCGCCAGCAGCCAAAGACAGGGGGCCCCTGAAGCTTTCTTT
TRBJ1-3,.,.,TRBV5-4,CASSPSSGNTIYF,TGTGCCAGCAGCCCCAGCTCTGGAAACACCATATATTTT
TRBJ2-5,.,.,TRBV7-2,CASSIEPETQYF,TGTGCCAGCAGCATCGAGCCGGAGACCCAGTACTTC
TRBJ1-1,.,.,TRBV10-1,CASSESGGLLNTEAFF,TGCGCCAGCAGTGAGTCCGGAGGGCTCTTGAACACTGAAGCTTTCTTT
TRBJ2-7,.,.,TRBV28,CASSTRLEAPREQYF,TGTGCCAGCAGTACGAGACTTGAGGCGCCTAGGGAGCAGTACTTC
TRBJ1-6,.,.,TRBV30,CAWRSQVNSPLHF,TGTGCCTGGAGAAGCCAGGTTAATTCACCCCTCCACTTT
TRBJ1-2,.,TRBD1,TRBV30,CAWSTTGGGYGYTF,TGTGCCTGGAGCACGACAGGGGGCGGGTATGGCTACACCTTC
TRBJ1-2,few,.,TRBV24-1,CATMDRLYGYTF,TGTGCCACCATGGACAGACTTTATGGCTACACCTTC
TRBJ2-7,.,TRBD2,TRBV10-3,CAITRTSGRFTPDEQYF,TGTGCCATCACTCGGACTAGCGGGAGGTTTACCCCAGACGAGCAGTACTTC
TRBJ2-1,.,.,TRBV19,CASRASGAYNEQFF,TGTGCCAGTAGAGCGTCCGGGGCCTACAATGAGCAGTTCTTC
TRBJ2-1,.,TRBD1,TRBV3-1/TRBV3-2,CASSQTGGYEQFF,TGTGCCAGCAGCCAAACAGGGGGTTATGAGCAGTTCTTC
TRBJ1-4,.,.,TRBV5-6,CASSLKLRDNEKLFF,TGTGCCAGCAGCTTGAAATTGCGGGACAATGAAAAACTGTTTTTT
TRBJ1-3,.,TRBD1,TRBV5-5,CASSLSGTGALGNTIYF,TGTGCCAGCAGCTTGTCTGGGACAGGGGCTCTGGGAAACACCATATATTTT
TRBJ2-7,once,TRBD1,TRBV11-1,CASSPGQESYEQYF,TGTGCCAGCTCGCCGGGACAGGAGTCCTACGAGCAGTACTTC
TRBJ2-5,.,TRBD1,TRBV7-9,CASSLWDRGQETQYF,TGTGCCAGCAGCCTCTGGGACAGGGGGCAAGAGACCCAGTACTTC
TRBJ1-3,.,.,TRBV3-1/TRBV3-2,CASSQGTDSGNTIYF,TGTGCCAGCAGCCAAGGGACAGACTCTGGAAACACCATATATTTT
TRBJ2-1,.,.,TRBV29-1,CSVVSGNYNEQFF,TGCAGCGTTGTCAGCGGTAATTACAATGAGCAGTTCTTC
TRBJ2-7,.,TRBD1,TRBV2,CASSDDRAAYEQYF,TGTGCCAGCAGTGATGACAGGGCGGCCTACGAGCAGTACTTC
TRBJ1-1,.,.,TRBV30,CAWKPSTLGPRGTEAFF,TGTGCCTGGAAACCTAGCACCCTTGGGCCCCGGGGCACTGAAGCTTTCTTT
TRBJ1-1,once,TRBD1,TRBV5-1,CASGKTGGYEAFF,TGCGCCAGCGGAAAGACAGGGGGCTATGAAGCTTTCTTT
TRBJ2-5,.,TRBD2,TRBV11-1,CASSLVLAGGSETQYF,TGTGCCAGCAGCTTAGTATTAGCGGGAGGTTCTGAGACCCAGTACTTC
TRBJ1-2,.,TRBD1,TRBV11-2,CASSLDLGDRGYGYTF,TGTGCCAGCAGCTTAGATCTTGGAGACAGGGGCTATGGCTACACCTTC
TRBJ2-3,.,.,TRBV5-8,CASSPTPFTQYF,TGTGCCAGCAGCCCAACACCGTTCACGCAGTATTTT